One and the same sample provided the 27 T cell receptor beta chains below, sequenced in a study of CXCR3-negative and CXCR3-positive naive CD8 T cells. General study results and limits: Naive cells positive for CXCR3 carried more hydrophobic TRB CDR3s than CXCR3-negative ones.

Via 5' RACE with UMI labels, TRB cDNA libraries were prepared. TCRdb reprocessed the 5' RACE reads and reports one entry per CDR3 protein, with no DNA. The table counts 50,000 or so distinct CDR3 sequences; 0.55% to 0.6% lies in the top ten. Antigen specificity for these receptors is unknown. Specimen: naive CXCR3+ CD8+ T cells from blood. Subset in this sample: CD45RO-CCR7+CD27+CD95- naive CD8+ T cells expressing CXCR3 (TNR3+). These receptors were obtained from a human donor in good health. Some clones in this sample may be carry-over from other donors' samples.

The rearrangement joins TRBV10-3 to TRBJ2-7. Germline V gives CDR1 ENHRY, CDR2 SYGVKD. This CDR3 has 12 amino acids. The CDR3 reads CAISVSNYEQYF.

The rearrangement links TRBV7-3 to TRBJ2-7. This CDR3 is built from 15 residues. Per the germline V gene, CDR1 is SGHTA and CDR2 is FQGTGA. The CDR3 is CASSLDGDLGNEQYF.

The chain's CDR3 is CASSSSGGTGELFF. The gene calls are TRBV7-7 and TRBJ2-2; the TCRdb call, TRBD2, lacks DNA for checking. Germline V gene sequence: CDR1 SSHAT, CDR2 FNYEAQ (reference sequence). This CDR3 spans 14 amino acids.

The chain is built from TRBV7-9 and TRBJ1-1; TCRdb returns TRBD1, unconfirmable since there is no DNA. The length of the CDR3 is 13 residues. From germline, CDR1 is SEHNR and CDR2 FQNEAQ (reference sequence). The CDR3 region is CASSFPGSTEAFF.

The J gene is TRBJ2-1, the V gene TRBV7-3; absent DNA, TCRdb's TRBD1 call cannot be checked. Germline loops: CDR1 SGHTA, CDR2 FQGTGA. The CDR3 sequence is 14 residues long. This CDR3 is CASRGLGGSNEQFF.

The chain links TRBV12-3 or TRBV12-4 to TRBJ1-1; the D gene TCRdb calls, TRBD1, cannot be checked with no DNA. The CDR3 consists of 14 residues. The CDR3 sequence is CASSPRDRNTKAFF.

The chain carries TRBV5-1 and TRBJ2-3; TCRdb selects TRBD2, and the lack of DNA leaves this call unchecked. The CDR3 spans 17 residues. Germline values: CDR1 SGHRS, CDR2 YFSETQ. The CDR3 spells CASSFQTSGGAADTQYF.

The rearrangement uses TRBV7-8 and TRBJ1-2. CDR1 SGHVS and CDR2 FQNEAQ come from the germline V gene. The CDR3 length is 16 residues. The CDR3: CASSPAPGLSNYGYTF.

The rearrangement uses TRBV18 and TRBJ2-7; TCRdb names TRBD2, which stays unverified in the absence of DNA. Germline CDR1 and CDR2: KGHSH and LQKENI. The CDR3 is 15 residues long. CDR3 in amino acids: CASSLLAGPTYEQYF.

The rearrangement joins TRBV10-3 to TRBJ2-1; TCRdb indicates TRBD1, and absent DNA this call remains unverified. The germline gives CDR1 ENHRY, CDR2 SYGVKD. The CDR3 has 15 residues. The chain's CDR3 is CATQQGSSSYNEQFF.

This rearrangement joins TRBV7-2 to TRBJ1-5; TCRdb proposes TRBD1, but this gene call is untestable without DNA. The CDR3 totals 18 residues. Per the germline V gene, CDR1 is SGHTA and CDR2 is FQGNSA. CDR3 region: CASSFTGTGPYSNQPQHF.

The chain carries TRBV28 and TRBJ1-5. This CDR3 has 14 residues. Germline values: CDR1 MDHEN, CDR2 SYDVKM. The CDR3 sequence: CASSLLGGNQPQHF.

The chain is built from TRBV10-2 and TRBJ2-7; TCRdb reports TRBD1, a call that lacks DNA to check it against. Germline V gene sequence: CDR1 WSHSY, CDR2 SAAADI. CDR3 length: 14 amino acids. The CDR3 sequence: CASSLGGGPYEQYF.

This rearrangement joins TRBV28 to TRBJ2-1; TCRdb lists TRBD2, though no DNA is available to test this call. Germline V gene sequence: CDR1 MDHEN, CDR2 SYDVKM. The CDR3 totals 17 residues. The CDR3 region is CASSTPGLAGGTDEQSF.

The chain uses TRBV6-5 and TRBJ2-2; the D call of TRBD2 rests on TCRdb alone, since no DNA is present to check it. This CDR3 contains 16 residues. CDR1 is MNHEY and CDR2 is SVGAGI in the germline V gene. The CDR3 region is CASSLTSGGAAWELFF.

The chain uses TRBV5-1 and TRBJ2-7. The CDR3 extends over 13 amino acids. CDR1 and CDR2 from the germline V gene are SGHRS and YFSETQ. The CDR3 protein is CASSPTPSYEQYF. The full variable domain, with the rest looked up from reference TRBV5-1 and TRBJ2-7, is KAGVTQTPRYLIKTRGQQVTLSCSPISGHRSVSWYQQTPGQGLQFLFEYFSETQRNKGNFPGRFSGRQFSNSRSEMNVSTLELGDSALYLCASSPTPSYEQYFGPGTRLTVT.

The chain has TRBV25-1 and TRBJ1-1; TCRdb returns TRBD1, unconfirmable since there is no DNA. Germline V gene lookup returns CDR1 MGHDK and CDR2 SYGVNS. The CDR3 loop spans 15 amino acids. The CDR3 here is CASSANRELYTEAFF.

The V and J genes are TRBV12-3 or TRBV12-4 and TRBJ1-1; there is no DNA to check the TCRdb D call of TRBD1. The length of the CDR3 is 14 residues. CDR3 residues: CASSHEGRNTEAFF.

The gene calls are TRBV24-1 and TRBJ2-2; TCRdb picks TRBD1, but there is no DNA to check that call. The germline gives CDR1 KGHDR, CDR2 SFDVKD. The length of the CDR3 is 16 residues. The CDR3 loop is CATSDTGTLEVGELFF.

The chain recombines TRBV7-2 with TRBJ2-7; TCRdb's D call, TRBD1, is unchecked because there is no DNA. CDR1 is SGHTA and CDR2 is FQGNSA in the germline V gene. The CDR3 loop spans 15 amino acids. CDR3 residues: CASSYYLGQYYEQYF.

The chain carries TRBV28 and TRBJ1-2; no DNA is available, so the TRBD1 call from TCRdb remains unchecked. CDR1 MDHEN and CDR2 SYDVKM come from the germline V gene. This CDR3 spans 15 amino acids. The CDR3 sequence: CASSLEPPDPYGYTF.

This sequence joins TRBV6-6 and TRBJ2-5; checking the TCRdb D call of TRBD1 is not possible without DNA. Germline loops: CDR1 MNHNY, CDR2 SVGAGI (reference sequence). CDR3 size: 16 residues. The CDR3 loop reads CASSLPQAGEEETQYF.

The genes are TRBV21-1 and TRBJ2-1; there is no DNA to check the TCRdb D call of TRBD2. TRBV21-1 is a documented pseudogene. This CDR3 comprises 15 residues. CDR3 residues: CASTEPPSGVDEQFF.

This chain links TRBV6-4 with TRBJ2-2. The CDR3 sequence is 14 residues long. Germline assignment: CDR1 MRHNA and CDR2 SNTAGT. The CDR3 spells CASSVAATAGELFF.

The V gene is TRBV28, the J gene TRBJ2-7; TCRdb reports TRBD2, a call that lacks DNA to check it against. The CDR3 consists of 16 residues. In germline, CDR1 is MDHEN, CDR2 SYDVKM. CDR3 residues: CASSPRTSGGSYEQYF.

The J gene is TRBJ2-1, the V gene TRBV7-9. There are 14 residues in the CDR3. Germline values: CDR1 SEHNR, CDR2 FQNEAQ (reference sequence). The CDR3 protein is CASSLAMGLDEQFF. Together with reference TRBV7-9 and TRBJ2-1, the CDR3 gives the full variable domain: DTGVSQNPRHKITKRGQNVTFRCDPISEHNRLYWYRQTLGQGPEFLTYFQNEAQLEKSRLLSDRFSAERPKGSFSTLEIQRTEQGDSAMYLCASSLAMGLDEQFFGPGTRLTVL.

This rearrangement joins TRBV20-1 to TRBJ2-7; TCRdb outputs TRBD2, but without DNA this stays unchecked. The CDR3 runs 16 residues. Germline V gene lookup returns CDR1 DFQATT and CDR2 SNEGSKA (reference sequence). This CDR3 is CSARDPDAGGRYEQYF.